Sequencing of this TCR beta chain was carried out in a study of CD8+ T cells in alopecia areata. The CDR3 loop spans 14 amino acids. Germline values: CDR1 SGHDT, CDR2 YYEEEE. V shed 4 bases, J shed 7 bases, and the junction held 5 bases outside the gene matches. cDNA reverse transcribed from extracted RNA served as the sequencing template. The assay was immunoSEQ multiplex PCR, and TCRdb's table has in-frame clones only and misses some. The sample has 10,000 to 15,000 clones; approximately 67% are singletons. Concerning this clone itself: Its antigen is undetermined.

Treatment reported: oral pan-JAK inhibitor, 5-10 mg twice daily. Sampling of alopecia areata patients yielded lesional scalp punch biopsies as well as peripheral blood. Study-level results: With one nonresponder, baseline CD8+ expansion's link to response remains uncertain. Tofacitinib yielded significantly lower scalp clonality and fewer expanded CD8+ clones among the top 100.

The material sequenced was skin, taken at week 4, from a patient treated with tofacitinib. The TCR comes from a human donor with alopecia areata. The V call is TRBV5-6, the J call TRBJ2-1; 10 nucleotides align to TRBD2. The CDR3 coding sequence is TGTGCCAGCAGCCCAGCGGGGGGGTTTAATGAGCAGTTCTTC. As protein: CASSPAGGFNEQFF. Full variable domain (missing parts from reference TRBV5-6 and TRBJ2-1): DAGVTQSPTHLIKTRGQQVTLRCSPKSGHDTVSWYQQALGQGPQFIFQYYEEEERQRGNFPDRFSGHQFPNYSSELNVNALLLGDSALYLCASSPAGGFNEQFFGPGTRLTVL.